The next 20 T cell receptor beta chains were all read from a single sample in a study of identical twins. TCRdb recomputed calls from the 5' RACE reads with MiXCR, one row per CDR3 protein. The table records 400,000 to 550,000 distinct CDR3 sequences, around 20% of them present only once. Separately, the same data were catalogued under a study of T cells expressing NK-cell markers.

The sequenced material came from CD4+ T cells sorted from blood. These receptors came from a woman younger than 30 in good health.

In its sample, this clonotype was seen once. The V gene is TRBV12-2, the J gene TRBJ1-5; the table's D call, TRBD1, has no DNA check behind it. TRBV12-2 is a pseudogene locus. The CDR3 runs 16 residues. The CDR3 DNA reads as TGTGCAAGTCGCGCCCCGGGACCGCCTACAGAACAGCCCCAGCATTTT. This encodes CASRAPGPPTEQPQHF.

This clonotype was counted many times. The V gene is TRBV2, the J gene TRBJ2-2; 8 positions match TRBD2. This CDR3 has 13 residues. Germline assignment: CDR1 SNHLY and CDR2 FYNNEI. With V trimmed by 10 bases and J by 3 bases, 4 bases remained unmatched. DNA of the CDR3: TGTGCCACCCGCGGGGGGTACACCGGGGAGCTGTTTTTT. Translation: CATRGGYTGELFF. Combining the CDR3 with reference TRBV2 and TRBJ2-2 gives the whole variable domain EPEVTQTPSHQVTQMGQEVILRCVPISNHLYFYWYRQILGQKVEFLVSFYNNEISEKSEIFDDQFSVERPDGSNFTLKIRSTKLEDSAMYFCATRGGYTGELFFGEGSRLTVL.

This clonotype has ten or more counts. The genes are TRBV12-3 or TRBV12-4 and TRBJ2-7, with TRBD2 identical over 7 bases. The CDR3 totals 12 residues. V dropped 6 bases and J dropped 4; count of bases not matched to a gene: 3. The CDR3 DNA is TGTGCCAGCAGCTACGGGAGGTACGAGCAGTACTTC. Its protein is CASSYGRYEQYF.

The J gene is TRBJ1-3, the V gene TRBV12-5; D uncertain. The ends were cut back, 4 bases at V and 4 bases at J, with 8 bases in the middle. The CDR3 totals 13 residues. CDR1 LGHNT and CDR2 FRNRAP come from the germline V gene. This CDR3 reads CASGSNVGNTIYF. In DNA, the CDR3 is TGTGCTAGTGGTTCCAACGTAGGAAACACCATATATTTT.

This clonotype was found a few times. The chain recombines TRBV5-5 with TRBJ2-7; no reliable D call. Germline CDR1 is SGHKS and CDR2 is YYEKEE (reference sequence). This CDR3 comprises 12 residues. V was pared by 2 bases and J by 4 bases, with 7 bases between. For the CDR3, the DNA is TGTGCCAGCAGCTTTCAAGCGTACGAGCAGTACTTC. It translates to CASSFQAYEQYF.

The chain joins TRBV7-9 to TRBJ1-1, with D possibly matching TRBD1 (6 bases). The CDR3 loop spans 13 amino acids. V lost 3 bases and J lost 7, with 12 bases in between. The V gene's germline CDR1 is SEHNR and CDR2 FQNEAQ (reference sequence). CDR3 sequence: CASSLGGPNEAFF. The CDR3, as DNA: TGTGCCAGCAGCTTGGGGGGGCCGAATGAAGCTTTCTTT.

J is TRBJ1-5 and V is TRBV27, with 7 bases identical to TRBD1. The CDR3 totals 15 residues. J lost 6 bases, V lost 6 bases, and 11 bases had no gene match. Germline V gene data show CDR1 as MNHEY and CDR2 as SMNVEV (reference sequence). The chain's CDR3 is CASSLTGKGSQPQHF. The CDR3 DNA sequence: TGTGCCAGCAGCCTGACAGGGAAGGGCAGTCAGCCCCAGCATTTT.

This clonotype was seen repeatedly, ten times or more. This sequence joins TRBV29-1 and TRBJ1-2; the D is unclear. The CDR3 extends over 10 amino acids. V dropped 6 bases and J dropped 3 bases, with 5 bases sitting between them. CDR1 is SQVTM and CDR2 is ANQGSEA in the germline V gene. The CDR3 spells CSVEDYGYTF. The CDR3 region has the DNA TGCAGCGTCGAGGACTATGGCTACACCTTC.

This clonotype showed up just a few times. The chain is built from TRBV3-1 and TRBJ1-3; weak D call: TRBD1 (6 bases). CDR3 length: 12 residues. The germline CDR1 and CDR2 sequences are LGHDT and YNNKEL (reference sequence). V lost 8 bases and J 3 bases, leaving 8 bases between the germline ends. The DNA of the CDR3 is TGTGCCAGCGGGGGGCTTGGAAACACCATATATTTT. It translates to CASGGLGNTIYF.

The CDR3 region has the DNA TGTGCCAGCAGTTACCGACTAGCGGTGATTTACGAGCAGTACTTC. Protein: CASSYRLAVIYEQYF. The V gene is TRBV6-5, the J gene TRBJ2-7; 9 positions match TRBD2. The germline V gene has CDR1 MNHEY and CDR2 SVGAGI. After removal of 2 bases from V and 4 bases from J, the junction contained 6 bases not matched to a gene. This CDR3 has 15 amino acids.

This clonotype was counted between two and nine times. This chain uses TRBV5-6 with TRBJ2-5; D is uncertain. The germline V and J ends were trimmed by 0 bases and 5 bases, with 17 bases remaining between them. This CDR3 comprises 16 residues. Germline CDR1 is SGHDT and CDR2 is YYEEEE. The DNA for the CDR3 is TGTGCCAGCAGCTTGGGACCTCCAGTGGCTTTGGAGACCCAGTACTTC. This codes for CASSLGPPVALETQYF.

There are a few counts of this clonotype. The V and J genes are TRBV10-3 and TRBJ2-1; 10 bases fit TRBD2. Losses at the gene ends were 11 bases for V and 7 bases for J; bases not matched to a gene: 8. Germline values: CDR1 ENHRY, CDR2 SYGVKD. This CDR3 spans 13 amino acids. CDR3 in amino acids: CAGAAGGTNEQFF. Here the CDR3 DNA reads TGTGCCGGAGCAGCGGGAGGGACGAATGAGCAGTTCTTC.

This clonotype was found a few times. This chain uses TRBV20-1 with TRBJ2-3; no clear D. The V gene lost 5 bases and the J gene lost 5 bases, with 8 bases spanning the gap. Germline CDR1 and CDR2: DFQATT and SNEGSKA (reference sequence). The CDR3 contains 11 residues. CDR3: CSAEWGDTQYF. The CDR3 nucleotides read TGCAGTGCTGAATGGGGAGATACGCAGTATTTT.

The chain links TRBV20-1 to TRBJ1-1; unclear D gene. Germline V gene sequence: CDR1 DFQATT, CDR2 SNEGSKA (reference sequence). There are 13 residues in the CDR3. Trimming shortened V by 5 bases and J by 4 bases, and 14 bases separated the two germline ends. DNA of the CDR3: TGCAGTGCTCGCTCGGTCAGGACCACTGAAGCTTTCTTT. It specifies CSARSVRTTEAFF.

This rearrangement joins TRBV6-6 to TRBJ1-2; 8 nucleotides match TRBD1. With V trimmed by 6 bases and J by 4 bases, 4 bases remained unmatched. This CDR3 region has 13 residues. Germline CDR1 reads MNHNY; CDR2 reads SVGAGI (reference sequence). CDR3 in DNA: TGTGCCAGCAGGGACAGGGCGGGCTATGGCTACACCTTC. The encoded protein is CASRDRAGYGYTF.

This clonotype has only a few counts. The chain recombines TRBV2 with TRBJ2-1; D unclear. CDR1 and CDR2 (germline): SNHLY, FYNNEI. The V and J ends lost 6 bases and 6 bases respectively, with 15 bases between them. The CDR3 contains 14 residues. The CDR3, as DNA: TGTGCCAGCAGCCCCCCAAACGTGGGCAATGAGCAGTTCTTC. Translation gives CASSPPNVGNEQFF. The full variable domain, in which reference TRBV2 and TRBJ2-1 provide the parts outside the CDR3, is EPEVTQTPSHQVTQMGQEVILRCVPISNHLYFYWYRQILGQKVEFLVSFYNNEISEKSEIFDDQFSVERPDGSNFTLKIRSTKLEDSAMYFCASSPPNVGNEQFFGPGTRLTVL.

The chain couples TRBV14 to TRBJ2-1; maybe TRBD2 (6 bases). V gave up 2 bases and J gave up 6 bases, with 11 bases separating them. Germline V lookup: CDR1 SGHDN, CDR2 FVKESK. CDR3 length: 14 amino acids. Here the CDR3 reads CASSQLGGINEQFF. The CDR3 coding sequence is TGTGCCAGCAGCCAACTTGGGGGGATCAATGAGCAGTTCTTC.

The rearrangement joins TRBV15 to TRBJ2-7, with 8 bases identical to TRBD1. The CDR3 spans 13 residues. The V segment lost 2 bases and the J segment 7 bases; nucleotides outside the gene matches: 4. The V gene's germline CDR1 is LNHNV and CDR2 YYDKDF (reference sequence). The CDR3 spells CATSRPQGAEQYF. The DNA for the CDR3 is TGTGCCACCAGCAGACCTCAGGGGGCTGAGCAGTACTTC. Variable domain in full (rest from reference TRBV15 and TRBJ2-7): DAMVIQNPRYQVTQFGKPVTLSCSQTLNHNVMYWYQQKSSQAPKLLFHYYDKDFNNEADTPDNFQSRRPNTSFCFLDIRSPGLGDTAMYLCATSRPQGAEQYFGPGTRLTVT.

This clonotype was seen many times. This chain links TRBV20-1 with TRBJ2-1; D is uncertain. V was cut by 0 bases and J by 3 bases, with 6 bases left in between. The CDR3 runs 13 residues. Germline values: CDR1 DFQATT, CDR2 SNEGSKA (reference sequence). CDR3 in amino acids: CSARDPNYNEQFF. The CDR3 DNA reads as TGCAGTGCTAGAGACCCTAACTACAATGAGCAGTTCTTC.

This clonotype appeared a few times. CDR3 residues: CASSQGESTNQETQYF. CDR3 DNA: TGTGCCAGCAGCCAAGGGGAGTCGACAAACCAAGAGACCCAGTACTTC. The chain carries TRBV3-1 and TRBJ2-5; perhaps TRBD2 as D (5 bases). Trimming removed 1 base at V and 0 bases at J, with 12 bases between. Germline CDR1 LGHDT, CDR2 YNNKEL (reference sequence). The CDR3 is 16 amino acids.